The 16 T cell receptor beta chains in this list originate from one sample, sequenced in a study of blood T cell repertoires in COVID-19. Profiling relied on immunoSEQ multiplex PCR, and the TCRdb table lists in-frame clones only, not all of them. This table holds 130,000 or so clones, around four fifths found once. Sequencing used PBMCs or T cells enriched from blood (not recorded which). The origin of the receptors is a man aged 40-49 years with acute COVID-19.

The V call is TRBV21-1, the J call TRBJ2-5; the D call TRBD2 from the table was never checked on the DNA. TRBV21-1 is a pseudogene segment. This CDR3 comprises 13 residues. CDR3 protein: CASSRDSQETQYF. The CDR3 DNA follows: TGTGCCAGCAGCCGGGACTCACAAGAGACCCAGTACTTC.

The CDR3 DNA is TGTGCCAGCAGCCTCCCATCTAGCAATGAGCAGTTCTTC. Protein: CASSLPSSNEQFF. The chain uses TRBV11-3 and TRBJ2-1; D is ambiguous. V gave up 5 bases and J gave up 6 bases, with 11 bases separating them. The germline CDR1 and CDR2 sequences are SGHNT and YENEEA. This CDR3 spans 13 amino acids.

The count of this clone is one. The V gene is TRBV5-1, the J gene TRBJ2-7, with TRBD1 matching 7 bases. The germline V gene has CDR1 SGHRS and CDR2 YFSETQ. CDR3 size: 15 residues. The V segment lost 2 bases and the J segment 0 bases; nucleotides outside the gene matches: 5. In DNA form, the CDR3 reads TGCGCCAGCAGCTTACAGGGGCCTATCTCCTACGAGCAGTACTTC. This translates into CASSLQGPISYEQYF.

This chain uses TRBV18 with TRBJ2-1; no firm D call. V was cut by 0 bases and J by 7 bases, with 10 bases left in between. Germline V gene lookup returns CDR1 KGHSH and CDR2 LQKENI. The CDR3 runs 14 residues. The CDR3 reads CASSPPRSLNEQFF. The CDR3 nucleotides read TGTGCCAGCTCACCACCCAGGTCGTTGAATGAGCAGTTCTTC.

V and J are TRBV11-3 and TRBJ2-1, with 13 bases that match TRBD2. Germline V gene lookup returns CDR1 SGHNT and CDR2 YENEEA. V lost 5 bases and J lost 6; bases outside the gene matches: 7. This CDR3 has 16 amino acids. CDR3 loop: CASSQGGLAGRNEQFF. CDR3 nucleotide sequence: TGTGCCAGCAGCCAGGGGGGACTAGCGGGACGCAATGAGCAGTTCTTC.

The chain is built from TRBV2 and TRBJ1-1; the D is unclear. V was shortened by 7 bases and J by 1 base, with 7 bases between the two germline ends. Germline V gene data show CDR1 as SNHLY and CDR2 as FYNNEI. The CDR3 has 12 residues. The CDR3 region has the DNA TGTGCCAGCAATTTACAGAACACTGAAGCTTTCTTT. This translates into CASNLQNTEAFF.

There are a few counts of this clone. The J gene is TRBJ2-7, the V gene TRBV7-3; 12 nucleotides agree with TRBD1. The CDR3 totals 15 residues. Germline CDR1 SGHTA, CDR2 FQGTGA. The J segment lost 12 bases and the V segment lost 5 bases, leaving 14 bases of the junction unmatched. The CDR3 DNA follows: TGTGCCAGCAGCCCGACGCCGGGACAGGGGGCGGCCACGTACTTC. Protein: CASSPTPGQGAATYF.

V usage is TRBV19 and J usage is TRBJ2-3, with no clear D. Trimming left V 3 bases short and J 2 bases short, with 18 bases between. CDR1 is LNHDA, CDR2 SQIVND, per germline (reference sequence). The length of the CDR3 is 17 residues. CDR3 in DNA: TGTGCCAGTAGTATCCGCTATAACGCCGATATCACAGATACGCAGTATTTT. This codes for CASSIRYNADITDTQYF.

This clone turned up a few times. The rearrangement uses TRBV5-1 and TRBJ1-1; D is unresolved. Trimming took off 0 bases at V and 4 bases at J, with 10 bases between the two ends. The germline gives CDR1 SGHRS, CDR2 YFSETQ. The CDR3 totals 14 residues. The CDR3 DNA reads as TGCGCCAGCAGCTTGGCGGGAGTGGGCACTGAAGCTTTCTTT. Translating gives CASSLAGVGTEAFF. Based on the CDR3 plus reference TRBV5-1 and TRBJ1-1, the full variable domain is KAGVTQTPRYLIKTRGQQVTLSCSPISGHRSVSWYQQTPGQGLQFLFEYFSETQRNKGNFPGRFSGRQFSNSRSEMNVSTLELGDSALYLCASSLAGVGTEAFFGQGTRLTVV.

This clone occurred once. The chain combines TRBV9 with TRBJ1-2, with unresolved D. The germline gives CDR1 SGDLS, CDR2 YYNGEE. Trimming removed 3 bases from V and 0 bases from J, with 15 bases in between. This CDR3 contains 16 residues. The CDR3 loop reads CASSGQTEGANYGYTF. CDR3 sequence (DNA): TGTGCCAGCAGCGGGCAGACGGAGGGAGCTAACTATGGCTACACCTTC.

The chain is built from TRBV10-2 and TRBJ1-6; TRBD1 agrees at 8 bases. Germline V gene sequence: CDR1 WSHSY, CDR2 SAAADI. The V segment lost 3 bases and the J segment 10 bases; nucleotides outside the gene matches: 11. The CDR3 runs 16 residues. CDR3 region: CASSDPPGGAGSPLHF. CDR3 nucleotide sequence: TGCGCCAGCAGTGACCCGCCAGGGGGCGCAGGGTCACCCCTCCACTTT.

The genes are TRBV4-2 and TRBJ2-7; TRBD2 is a possible D gene (5 bases). Germline CDR1 reads LGHNA; CDR2 reads YNFKEQ. V dropped 0 bases and J dropped 3 bases, with 12 bases sitting between them. There are 15 residues in the CDR3. The CDR3: CASSQEGGRYYEQYF. In nucleotides, the CDR3 is TGTGCCAGCAGCCAAGAGGGCGGGCGGTACTACGAGCAGTACTTC.

The V and J genes are TRBV9 and TRBJ2-1; 12 bases match TRBD2. This CDR3 is built from 16 residues. The germline gives CDR1 SGDLS, CDR2 YYNGEE. V lost 2 bases to trimming and J lost 4 bases; unmatched junction nucleotides: 4. The CDR3 DNA is TGTGCCAGCAGCGTGACTAGCGGGAGTAATTACAATGAGCAGTTCTTC. Translated, it gives CASSVTSGSNYNEQFF.

The gene calls are TRBV19 and TRBJ2-7, with TRBD1 matching over 10 bases. Germline lookup yields CDR1 LNHDA and CDR2 SQIVND (reference sequence). The CDR3 covers 15 residues. V dropped 5 bases and J dropped 6; count of bases not matched to a gene: 10. In DNA, the CDR3 is TGTGCCAGTAGTCCCAGCGACAGGGGGCCACGCGAGCAGTACTTC. It specifies CASSPSDRGPREQYF.

The gene calls are TRBV19 and TRBJ1-1; D remains ambiguous. V shed 8 bases and J shed 5 bases, with 15 bases lying between them. This CDR3 spans 13 amino acids. CDR1 is LNHDA and CDR2 is SQIVND in the germline V gene (reference sequence). CDR3 in amino acids: CASWEGRGTEAFF. The CDR3 nucleotides read TGTGCCAGTTGGGAGGGTCGAGGGACTGAAGCTTTCTTT.

This chain connects TRBV5-6 to TRBJ2-5; 11 nucleotides line up with TRBD1. Looked up from germline, CDR1 is SGHDT and CDR2 is YYEEEE. This CDR3 spans 15 amino acids. V dropped 2 bases and J dropped 6; count of bases not matched to a gene: 6. The chain's CDR3 is CASSLGQGARKTQYF. CDR3 nucleotide sequence: TGTGCCAGCAGCTTAGGACAGGGGGCACGAAAGACCCAGTACTTC.